This T cell receptor beta chain was obtained from a study of CD4+ T cells in melanoma. The study's findings and limits: CD8+ T cell, macrophage and B cell function reportedly correlated with neoantigen-specific CD4+ T cells. Neoantigen-specific CD4+ T cells in melanoma reportedly had diverse differentiation states.

Trimming cost V 0 bases and J 8 bases, with 11 bases left between them. The CDR3 has 13 amino acids. CDR1 and CDR2 (germline): SGHKS, YYEKEE (reference sequence). TCRdb's copy holds only in-frame clones and misses some; the assay was immunoSEQ multiplex PCR. The data contain some 14,000 clones, about 60% of them singletons. There are a few counts of this clone. Its target is unknown. The chain joins TRBV5-5 to TRBJ1-2; D is unclear. This TCR was sampled from a human donor with melanoma. The sample comprised cells from a culture (not recorded whether cultured in vitro). The CDR3 here is CASSLGLIGGYTF. DNA of the CDR3: TGTGCCAGCAGCTTGGGCCTAATCGGGGGCTACACCTTC.